This is a list of T cell receptor beta chains from one sample in a study of control samples from healthy donors and cancer patients. The data were produced by immunoSEQ multiplex PCR, yet TCRdb's version contains in-frame clones alone and is incomplete. The table records about 180,000 clones, about 90% of them present only once. The source material was blood. The receptors stem from a woman between 45 and 65 years old in good health. Both conserved end residues are part of each CDR3. The D gene is left open where the match is weak. Clone size is stated in some rows and not others, as once, few, many or a class when expanded.

v_gene,d_gene,abundance,j_gene,CDR3aa,CDR3nt
TRBV4-2,NA,NA,TRBJ1-1,CASSQGALGNTEAFF,TGTGCCAGCAGCCAAGGGGCGTTGGGGAACACTGAAGCTTTCTTT
TRBV4-3,TRBD1,NA,TRBJ2-5,CASSQDHGPGGPETQYF,TGCGCCAGCAGCCAAGATCACGGTCCAGGGGGCCCGGAGACCCAGTACTTC
TRBV28,NA,NA,TRBJ2-7,CASSLGSEQYF,TGTGCCAGCAGTTTGGGCAGCGAGCAGTACTTC
TRBV6-5,TRBD1,NA,TRBJ2-1,CASSLDRDNEQFF,TGTGCCAGCAGTTTGGACAGGGACAATGAGCAGTTCTTC
TRBV7-9,NA,NA,TRBJ1-1,CASSPSGGNTEAFF,TGTGCCAGCAGCCCCTCGGGCGGGAACACTGAAGCTTTCTTT
TRBV5-1,NA,NA,TRBJ1-2,CASSLEADTARDGYTF,TGCGCCAGCAGCTTGGAGGCAGACACAGCCCGAGATGGCTACACCTTC
TRBV5-1,TRBD1,once,TRBJ1-1,CASSLTGGALMNTEAFF,TGCGCCAGCAGCTTGACAGGGGGCGCATTAATGAACACTGAAGCTTTCTTT
TRBV7-8,NA,NA,TRBJ1-5,CASNLDGYSNQPQHF,TGTGCCAGCAACCTGGACGGGTATAGCAATCAGCCCCAGCATTTT
TRBV27,NA,NA,TRBJ1-6,CASSLGIRNSPLHF,TGTGCCAGCAGTCTGGGGATTCGGAATTCACCCCTCCACTTT
TRBV9,NA,once,TRBJ2-3,CASSARQMFDTQYF,TGTGCCAGCAGCGCCCGACAGATGTTTGATACGCAGTATTTT
TRBV5-6,TRBD1,NA,TRBJ1-5,CASSLVADRANQPQHF,TGTGCCAGCAGCTTGGTTGCCGACAGGGCCAATCAGCCCCAGCATTTT
TRBV9,TRBD1,NA,TRBJ1-1,CASSIQGPNTEAFF,TGTGCCAGCAGCATACAGGGGCCGAACACTGAAGCTTTCTTT
TRBV2,NA,NA,TRBJ1-1,CASSESRYNTEAFF,TGTGCCAGCAGTGAAAGCAGGTACAACACTGAAGCTTTCTTT
TRBV25-1,TRBD1,NA,TRBJ1-4,CASSESPKGQGGEKLFF,TGTGCCAGCAGTGAATCCCCGAAGGGACAGGGGGGTGAAAAACTGTTTTTT
TRBV10-1,NA,NA,TRBJ1-5,CASSDRDGPPDHCNQPQHF,TGCGCCAGCAGTGACCGGGACGGACCCCCCGACCATTGCAATCAGCCCCAGCATTTT
TRBV6-5,TRBD1,NA,TRBJ1-1,CASNSIGTGGTEAFF,TGTGCCAGCAACTCCATAGGGACAGGTGGTACTGAAGCTTTCTTT
TRBV5-1,NA,NA,TRBJ1-3,CASSFNGVGNTIYF,TGCGCCAGCAGCTTTAACGGCGTTGGAAACACCATATATTTT
TRBV18,TRBD1,NA,TRBJ1-6,CASSTGGQGTSPLHF,TGTGCCAGCTCAACAGGGGGACAGGGAACTTCACCCCTCCACTTT
TRBV11-3,NA,NA,TRBJ2-1,CASSLEGVGRNEQFF,TGTGCCAGCAGCTTAGAAGGGGTAGGTAGAAATGAGCAGTTCTTC
TRBV27,NA,few,TRBJ2-5,CASSSTGYGETQYF,TGTGCCAGCAGTTCAACAGGGTACGGGGAGACCCAGTACTTC
TRBV14,NA,NA,TRBJ2-5,CASSLLGEETQYF,TGTGCCAGCAGCCTATTGGGAGAAGAGACCCAGTACTTC
TRBV6-4,NA,NA,TRBJ1-1,CASSAGTENTEAFF,TGTGCCAGCAGTGCCGGGACCGAGAACACTGAAGCTTTCTTT
TRBV19,NA,NA,TRBJ2-5,CASSLGRQETQYF,TGTGCCAGTAGTCTCGGACGCCAAGAGACCCAGTACTTC
TRBV5-6,NA,NA,TRBJ1-5,CASSLGGLQPQHF,TGTGCCAGCAGCTTGGGAGGGCTTCAGCCCCAGCATTTT
TRBV5-1,TRBD2,NA,TRBJ2-1,CASSWGSRGGDEQFF,TGCGCCAGCAGCTGGGGATCTAGGGGAGGGGATGAGCAGTTCTTC
TRBV19,TRBD2,NA,TRBJ2-3,CATHPGLAARGTDTQYF,TGTGCCACTCACCCGGGACTAGCTGCGCGGGGCACAGATACGCAGTATTTT
TRBV5-6,TRBD2,NA,TRBJ2-3,CASSSPGLAASTDTQYF,TGTGCCAGCAGCTCCCCGGGACTAGCGGCGAGCACAGATACGCAGTATTTT
TRBV7-3,NA,NA,TRBJ2-2,CASSAPNTGELFF,TGTGCCAGCAGCGCGCCGAACACCGGGGAGCTGTTTTTT
TRBV28,NA,few,TRBJ2-3,CASRTKGDTQYF,TGTGCCAGCAGAACTAAGGGAGATACGCAGTATTTT
TRBV6-6,NA,NA,TRBJ1-2,CAMGSGRNSANYGYTF,TGTGCAATGGGGTCGGGCCGAAACTCAGCTAACTATGGCTACACCTTC
TRBV30,NA,NA,TRBJ2-7,CAWTSASYEQYF,TGTGCCTGGACTAGTGCGTCCTACGAGCAGTACTTC
TRBV12-3/TRBV12-4,NA,few,TRBJ1-1,CASTRQANTEAFF,TGTGCCAGCACCAGACAGGCGAACACTGAAGCTTTCTTT
TRBV12-5,NA,NA,TRBJ2-1,CASGTGGREQFF,TGTGCTAGTGGCACCGGGGGCCGGGAGCAGTTCTTC
TRBV7-8,NA,NA,TRBJ1-1,CASSLRQGRAFF,TGTGCCAGCAGCCTAAGGCAGGGGAGGGCTTTCTTT
TRBV2,NA,NA,TRBJ2-3,CASRQNQGGDTQYF,TGTGCCAGCAGACAGAATCAGGGGGGCGATACGCAGTATTTT
TRBV7-9,TRBD1,NA,TRBJ1-1,CASSLQGVNTEAFF,TGTGCCAGCAGCCTCCAGGGGGTTAACACTGAAGCTTTCTTT
TRBV3-1/TRBV3-2,TRBD2,NA,TRBJ2-2,CASSQWGGPGELFF,TGTGCCAGCAGCCAATGGGGGGGACCCGGGGAGCTGTTTTTT
TRBV28,NA,NA,TRBJ1-3,CASRPQGIAGNTIYF,TGTGCCAGCAGGCCGCAGGGGATTGCTGGAAACACCATATATTTT
TRBV12-5,TRBD1,few,TRBJ2-5,CASGLGQGRGETQYF,TGTGCTAGTGGTTTGGGACAGGGACGGGGCGAGACCCAGTACTTC
TRBV19,TRBD1,NA,TRBJ1-5,CASNDRVGPQHF,TGTGCCAGTAACGACAGGGTAGGTCCCCAGCATTTT
TRBV28,TRBD1,NA,TRBJ2-3,CASSLIGTGGTDTQYF,TGTGCCAGCAGTTTAATAGGGACAGGGGGGACAGATACGCAGTATTTT